This TCR beta chain was retrieved from a study of blood T cells in healthy people across ages (dated by TCRdb to the mid-2010s). As for the study more broadly: In model experiments, roughly one uniquely barcoded TCR beta cDNA molecule per two T cells was captured by template switching. To track age-related changes in TCR beta repertoire diversity, the study relied on deep sequencing normalized with unique cDNA molecular identifiers. Donors were grouped into four age groups: young (average 16 years), middle-aged (about 40), aged (62) and long-lived (about 82). To avoid experimental bias, donors of different ages were randomly spread across the sequencing lanes. Two additional independent replicas of 1 million unique cDNA reads from the same blood draw were analyzed for two donors (one aged 18 to 30 and one aged 80 or older). General study outcomes and caveats: Since profiling was done on bulk unsorted PBMCs, naive and antigen-experienced compartments could not be conclusively compared. The CMV infection status of donors was not known, potentially confounding age-related changes in expanded clonotypes. Total diversity estimates from one million sequenced T cells were considered lower bounds and underestimates. Compared with the aged group, more naive CD4+ T cells, fewer expanded clones and increased TCR diversity were shown by the long-lived group, suggesting age selection. Observed TCR beta diversity per million T cells fell roughly linearly with age, and a significant reduction was already apparent by age around 44. A strong correlation was found between observed TCR beta diversity and the percentage of naive T cells measured by flow cytometry.

This clonotype was found a few times. Its antigen remains undetermined. Base quality data are lacking; no much larger clone is found one base away. Via the germline V gene, CDR1 is SQVTM and CDR2 ANQGSEA. The cysteine opens and the phenylalanine closes a CDR3 of 15 amino acids. Kept here is only the CDR3 DNA, which spans 45 bases and is read in frame from base 1. Receptor amplification or capture employed 5' RACE. The data were produced on an Illumina HiSeq 2500. A second PCR of about 6 to 12 cycles was performed with a sample-barcoded 5' primer and a J-beta primer mix. A template-switch 5' adaptor carrying 12 random nucleotides introduced a unique molecular identifier onto each TCR beta cDNA molecule. Each sample yielded at least 2.5 million CDR3-containing paired-end reads. First-strand cDNA was synthesized from all RNA with the Mint cDNA synthesis kit, primed by a TRBC-specific oligonucleotide. All cDNA was treated with uracil-DNA glycosylase and then went through a first 18-cycle PCR with the universal primers M1SS and BC2_uni_R. As for the original processing: For normalization, 1 million high-quality reads, each with a distinct molecular identifier, were randomly selected from each sample. Reads with shared molecular identifiers were discarded instead of being binned into consensus sequences. MiTCR, run with a Q25 quality threshold and the strictest error-elimination algorithm, handled CDR3 identification, clonotype clustering and error correction. Lower-bound total TCR beta diversity was estimated with a nonparametric unseen species model using Euler transformation. TCRdb reworked the public reads: Q25 trimming with fastp, MiXCR clone assembly, productive beta chains retained. All rows with the same CDR3 protein become a single entry with the most common DNA and genes. These V and J calls originate from TCRdb's pipeline instead of the authors' own analysis. Counted in this sample were about 1.8 million distinct CDR3 sequences; around 48% of them appeared once. The ten largest clones add up to less than 2.5% of the sample.

The donors were around 39 Caucasian individuals from Russia, aged about 6 to 95 years, who were systemically healthy. Roughly 11 milliliters of peripheral blood were drawn from each donor into EDTA-treated Vacutainer tubes. Ficoll-Paque density-gradient centrifugation was used to isolate PBMCs, with at least 7 million per sample. Total RNA was extracted from PBMCs with Trizol reagent, with at least 5 micrograms obtained per sample. For every donor, an aliquot of PBMCs went through flow cytometry to measure the percentages of naive CD45RAhigh/CD27high T cells. This chain is built from TRBV29-1 and TRBJ2-7; no D gene call is confident. Input material: blood. The clonotype originates from a woman in her forties in good health. Read as DNA, the sequence is TGCGCCTCTGTTCGCGGTGATAAACTAACCTACGAGCAGTACTTC. Its protein product is CASVRGDKLTYEQYF.